Following are 29 T cell receptor beta chains from one sample sequenced in a study of tumor and adjacent non-tumor tissue in lung cancer. RNA was extracted from bulk tissue without any cell sorting. Distant lung tissue was collected more than 3 cm away from the tumor edge. A modified ARM-PCR protocol with three rounds of nested PCR amplified TCRbeta. MiXCR, applied by TCRdb to the multiplex PCR reads, yields one record per CDR3 protein. The data hold over 40,000 distinct CDR3 sequences, with 60% to 80% observed a single time. Sequencing input: distant non-tumor lung tissue. The receptors here all came from a woman in her sixties or seventies with non-small cell lung cancer.

Points on this clonotype: Because it lacks the conserved phenylalanine or tryptophan at the end, this CDR3 is likely a read error. V gene TRBV5-5 combines with J gene TRBJ2-1; 7 bases map to TRBD1. The V gene's germline CDR1 is SGHKS and CDR2 YYEKEE (reference sequence). The CDR3 covers 16 residues. The CDR3, as DNA: TGTGCCAGTAGCTTGGGCCCAGGGGGCTCCTACAATGAGCAGTTCTTA. Its protein product is CASSLGPGGSYNEQFL.

This sequence joins TRBV10-2 and TRBJ2-2, with D maybe TRBD1 (6 bases). The germline V gene encodes CDR1 WSHSY and CDR2 SAAADI. CDR3 length: 14 amino acids. Trimming removed 6 bases from V and 9 bases from J, with 17 bases in between. CDR3 in amino acids: CASRAGANSWELFF. DNA for the CDR3: TGCGCCAGCAGGGCAGGGGCGAACTCCTGGGAGCTGTTTTTT.

In this sample, this clonotype turned up many times. The chain links TRBV28 to TRBJ1-2; a possible D gene is TRBD1 (6 bases). CDR1 MDHEN and CDR2 SYDVKM come from the germline V gene. Trimming took 5 bases from V and 4 from J, leaving 11 bases between them. The CDR3 runs 13 residues. The CDR3 here is CASSTGTFYGYTF. The CDR3, as DNA: TGTGCCAGCAGTACAGGGACCTTCTATGGCTACACCTTC.

In the case of this clonotype: Being one base from a much bigger clone, this may be a read error. This chain links TRBV28 with TRBJ2-7; TRBD2 agrees at 10 bases. Germline loops: CDR1 MDHEN, CDR2 SYDVKM. This CDR3 region has 14 residues. In nucleotides, the CDR3 is TGTGTCAGTTTAATGAGCGGGAGGGCCGAAGAGCAGTACTTC. It encodes CVSLMSGRAEEQYF.

The sample holds many counts of this clonotype. This chain joins TRBV6-6 and TRBJ1-2; no definite D call. The germline V gene has CDR1 MNHNY and CDR2 SVGAGI (reference sequence). V was cut by 6 bases and J by 8 bases, with 7 bases left in between. CDR3 length equals 10 residues. CDR3 in DNA: TGTGCCAGCAGCAAAGGGGGCTACACCTTC. Protein sequence: CASSKGGYTF.

As concerns this clonotype: The conserved closing phenylalanine or tryptophan is absent in this CDR3, likely reflecting a read error. The chain employs TRBV4-2 and TRBJ1-2; D gene uncertain. Trimming left V 4 bases short and J 1 base short, with 16 bases between. This CDR3 comprises 16 residues. Germline CDR1 reads LGHNA; CDR2 reads YNFKEQ. The CDR3 loop is CASSLSSLDSNYGYTL. For the CDR3, the DNA is TGTGCCAGCAGCCTGAGCAGCCTGGATAGTAACTATGGCTACACCCTC.

On this clonotype itself: The missing conserved phenylalanine or tryptophan at the end of this CDR3 makes a read error likely. The DNA is left out, because the CDR3 cannot be placed on it with certainty; the CDR3 is given as TCRdb lists it. The chain recombines TRBV11-2 with TRBJ2-7; the table's D call of TRBD2 was not tested on the DNA. The CDR3 comprises 14 residues, both ends counted. Germline values: CDR1 SGHAT, CDR2 FQNNGV. Here the CDR3 reads CASSLDRGGYEQYY.

This clonotype has a handful of counts. This sequence may be a read error, since a much larger clone differs from it by one base. The rearrangement uses TRBV14 and TRBJ1-1; D call uncertain. The CDR3 contains 14 residues. Looked up from germline, CDR1 is SGHDN and CDR2 is FVKESK. CDR3 bases: TGTGACAGCAGCCTCGCCCGAGGCGGCACTGAAGCTTTCTTT. Amino acid sequence: CDSSLARGGTEAFF.

Note on this clonotype: The conserved phenylalanine or tryptophan is not found at the CDR3 terminus, so this likely reflects a read error. The rearrangement links TRBV20-1 to TRBJ2-7, with D uncertain. Germline-derived CDR1 and CDR2 are DFQATT and SNEGSKA (reference sequence). The CDR3 spans 13 residues. Trimming left V 0 bases short and J 7 bases short, with 13 bases between. DNA of the CDR3: TGCAGTGCTAGAGAAACCCTTATTAGGGAGCAGTACTCC. Translated: CSARETLIREQYS.

The chain links TRBV6-5 to TRBJ2-7; possibly TRBD2 for D (5 bases). From germline, CDR1 is MNHEY and CDR2 SVGAGI. V was clipped by 2 bases and J by 3 bases, with 14 bases between them. The CDR3 runs to 15 residues. The CDR3 spells CASSYPEGPGYEQYF. CDR3 nucleotides: TGTGCCAGCAGTTACCCTGAGGGCCCCGGCTACGAGCAGTACTTC.

Remarks on this clonotype: One junction end does not reproduce the germline sequence, and a read error may be involved. The V gene is TRBV5-1, the J gene TRBJ1-1; the D gene is possibly TRBD1 (6 bases). The CDR3 sequence is 14 residues long. Germline V gene data show CDR1 as SGHRS and CDR2 as YFSETQ. CDR3 in DNA: TGTGCCAGCAGCGCTGACAGGAGAAGGCCTGAAGCTTTCTTT. Amino acids: CASSADRRRPEAFF. Supplemented by reference TRBV5-1 and TRBJ1-1, the full variable domain reads KAGVTQTPRYLIKTRGQQVTLSCSPISGHRSVSWYQQTPGQGLQFLFEYFSETQRNKGNFPGRFSGRQFSNSRSEMNVSTLELGDSALYLCASSADRRRPEAFFGQGTRLTVV.

As for this clonotype: One end of the junction fails to match germline, which may point to a read error. The chain uses TRBV29-1 and TRBJ2-7, with 14 bases that match TRBD2. CDR1 and CDR2 from the germline V gene are SQVTM and ANQGSEA. The CDR3 is 14 amino acids. For the CDR3, the DNA is TGTAGCGTTGGACTAGCGGGAGGAAGCAACGAGCAGTCCTTC. Residues: CSVGLAGGSNEQSF.

Sample share makes this clonotype medium-sized. The rearrangement links TRBV6-6 to TRBJ1-5, with 7 bases that match TRBD1. Unmatched junction bases numbered 9, after V lost 6 bases and J lost 7 bases. CDR1 MNHNY and CDR2 SVGAGI come from the germline V gene (reference sequence). The CDR3 is made up of 14 amino acids. CDR3 sequence (DNA): TGTGCCAGCAGATTCGACAGGGTAGGCCAGCCCCAGCATTTT. It is translated as CASRFDRVGQPQHF.

This clonotype came up a few times. With a much larger clone just one base away, this may be a read error. CDR3 in amino acids: CASSEGTYKQYF. The CDR3 coding sequence is TGCGCCAGCAGTGAGGGTACCTACAAGCAGTACTTC. V and J are TRBV10-2 and TRBJ2-7, with D uncertain. This CDR3 has 12 residues. Per germline, CDR1 WSHSY and CDR2 SAAADI.

The chain carries TRBV11-2 and TRBJ2-3; D possibly uses TRBD1 or TRBD2 (6 bases each). Between the trimmed V and J ends, which lost 5 bases and 14 bases, there was a span of 26 bases. Germline V gene lookup returns CDR1 SGHAT and CDR2 FQNNGV. The CDR3 spans 15 residues. The DNA of the CDR3 is TGTGCCAGCAGCGCCGACGGGGGCGACACAGATACCCGGTATTTT. Encoded protein: CASSADGGDTDTRYF.

As concerns this clonotype: The junction and the germline gene differ at one end; a read error may be behind it. This chain connects TRBV11-2 to TRBJ2-1; D remains ambiguous. The CDR3 sequence is 11 residues long. CDR1 and CDR2 (germline): SGHAT, FQNNGV. The CDR3 DNA follows: TGTGCAAGCAGCCCTCAGTATGAGCAGTTCTTC. Translation gives CASSPQYEQFF.

Regarding this clonotype: Germline is not matched at one junction end, which may reflect a read error. This chain uses TRBV20-1 with TRBJ2-5; TRBD1 matches at 9 bases. This CDR3 is 13 amino acids long. Germline V gives CDR1 DFQATT, CDR2 SNEGSKA (reference sequence). This chain's CDR3 is CTLTQGAVETHYF. The CDR3 coding sequence is TGCACCCTCACACAGGGGGCAGTGGAGACCCACTACTTC.

With respect to this clonotype: At one of its ends the junction is not consistent with the germline gene, which may arise from a read error. The J gene is TRBJ2-6, the V gene TRBV28; D might be TRBD1 (6 bases). CDR1 is MDHEN, CDR2 SYDVKM, per germline. The CDR3 runs to 19 residues. Here the CDR3 reads CASSLWEQGSYTGANVLTF. The DNA of the CDR3 is TGTGCAAGCAGTTTATGGGAACAGGGCTCCTACACTGGGGCCAACGTCCTGACTTTC.

Concerning this clonotype: Possible read error: a much larger clone is one base away. The rearrangement joins TRBV6-2 or TRBV6-3 to TRBJ1-5, with a possible D match to TRBD1 (6 bases). V lost 1 base, J lost 0 bases, and 10 bases lay in between. The V gene's germline CDR1 is MNHEY and CDR2 SVGEGT. There are 16 residues in the CDR3. In DNA, the CDR3 is TGTGCCAGCAGTTACTGGACAGAAAATAGCAATCAGCCCCAGCATTTT. Its protein is CASSYWTENSNQPQHF.

As to this clonotype: Since the CDR3 does not end with the conserved phenylalanine or tryptophan, this likely comes from a read error. This chain links TRBV29-1 with TRBJ2-3; D is possibly TRBD2 (6 bases). This CDR3 is built from 15 residues. Germline assignment: CDR1 SQVTM and CDR2 ANQGSEA. The CDR3 DNA is TGCAGCTTTGATGGGGTGGAGGGCACAGAGGGTACGCAGTATCTT. Encoded protein: CSFDGVEGTEGTQYL.

This clonotype showed up just once. A much larger clone lies one base from this, so it may be a read error. This chain connects TRBV28 to TRBJ2-7; D uncertain. CDR3 size: 13 residues. V lost 8 bases and J 2 bases, leaving 13 bases between the germline ends. CDR1 and CDR2 from the germline V gene are MDHEN and SYDVKM. The DNA for the CDR3 is TGTGCCAGCCAAGGGCTCCTAACCTACGAGCAGTACTTC. Translated: CASQGLLTYEQYF.

Regarding this clonotype: This may arise from a read error, as a much more abundant clone is one base away. The V call is TRBV20-1, the J call TRBJ2-1; 12 nucleotides agree with TRBD2. This CDR3 has 16 residues. Per the germline V gene, CDR1 is DFQATT and CDR2 is SNEGSKA (reference sequence). The CDR3 is CNAQPPGLAGKGGEFF. CDR3 DNA: TGCAATGCTCAACCCCCCGGACTAGCGGGAAAAGGCGGGGAGTTCTTC.

For this clonotype: One end of the junction fails to match germline, which may point to a read error. The chain combines TRBV6-5 with TRBJ2-5; possibly TRBD1 or TRBD2 for D (5 bases each). Germline V gene lookup returns CDR1 MNHEY and CDR2 SVGAGI. The CDR3 is 14 amino acids. CDR3 bases: TGCTCCAGCAGTGTCCAGGGAGAAGAAGAGACCCAGTACTTC. Amino acids: CSSSVQGEEETQYF.

Remarks on this clonotype: The junction shows a germline mismatch at one end, possibly a read error. The V and J genes are TRBV29-1 and TRBJ1-1, with a possible D match to TRBD1 (5 bases). In germline, CDR1 is SQVTM, CDR2 ANQGSEA. CDR3 length equals 12 residues. CDR3 coding DNA: TGCAGCGTCAGGGTCAGGGATACTGTAGCTTTCTTC. This codes for CSVRVRDTVAFF.

Comments on this clonotype: Its ends do not fully match the called genes, so a read error is possible. The J gene is TRBJ2-3, the V gene TRBV10-2; tentative D call: TRBD2 (7 bases). Per germline, CDR1 WSHSY and CDR2 SAAADI. This CDR3 is built from 16 residues. The DNA for the CDR3 is TGCGGCAGCAGTGGGGGGGCTAACCCTAGCACAGATACGCAGTATTTT. This codes for CGSSGGANPSTDTQYF.

Note on this clonotype: Lacking the conserved final phenylalanine or tryptophan, this CDR3 likely reflects a read error. The chain has TRBV29-1 and TRBJ1-1; tentative D call: TRBD1 (5 bases). Trimming pared 5 bases from V and 6 bases from J, leaving 16 bases between. CDR1 and CDR2 from the germline V gene are SQVTM and ANQGSEA. CDR3 length equals 13 residues. CDR3: CSVQKQAGSEAFS. CDR3 coding DNA: TGCAGCGTTCAAAAACAAGCAGGGTCTGAAGCTTTCTCT.

By sample share, this clonotype is medium-sized. The chain employs TRBV20-1 and TRBJ2-1, with D possibly TRBD2 on 6 matching bases. The CDR3 covers 18 residues. Trimming removed 1 base at V and 0 bases at J, with 19 bases between. Germline CDR1 and CDR2: DFQATT and SNEGSKA (reference sequence). CDR3 protein: CSARAAGPPLNSYNEQFF. The CDR3, as DNA: TGCAGTGCTAGAGCAGCGGGTCCACCCCTTAACTCCTACAATGAGCAGTTCTTC.

The chain uses TRBV6-2 or TRBV6-3 and TRBJ2-2, with D perhaps assigned TRBD1 or TRBD2 (6 bases each). The CDR3 covers 19 residues. Deletions cut 3 bases from V and 2 bases from J, with 22 bases between. CDR1 is MNHEY and CDR2 is SVGEGT in the germline V gene. CDR3 DNA: TGTGCCAGCAGTTATTCGATCGACTCAGGGGACTTCAACACCGGGGAGCTGTTTTTT. This encodes CASSYSIDSGDFNTGELFF.

The chain links TRBV7-8 to TRBJ1-2, with D unresolved. Germline V lookup: CDR1 SGHVS, CDR2 FQNEAQ. V dropped 5 bases and J dropped 8 bases, with 18 bases sitting between them. This CDR3 has 14 residues. This chain's CDR3 is CASSLDSSFEGYTF. The CDR3, as DNA: TGTGCCAGCAGCCTAGATTCGAGCTTCGAAGGCTACACCTTC.